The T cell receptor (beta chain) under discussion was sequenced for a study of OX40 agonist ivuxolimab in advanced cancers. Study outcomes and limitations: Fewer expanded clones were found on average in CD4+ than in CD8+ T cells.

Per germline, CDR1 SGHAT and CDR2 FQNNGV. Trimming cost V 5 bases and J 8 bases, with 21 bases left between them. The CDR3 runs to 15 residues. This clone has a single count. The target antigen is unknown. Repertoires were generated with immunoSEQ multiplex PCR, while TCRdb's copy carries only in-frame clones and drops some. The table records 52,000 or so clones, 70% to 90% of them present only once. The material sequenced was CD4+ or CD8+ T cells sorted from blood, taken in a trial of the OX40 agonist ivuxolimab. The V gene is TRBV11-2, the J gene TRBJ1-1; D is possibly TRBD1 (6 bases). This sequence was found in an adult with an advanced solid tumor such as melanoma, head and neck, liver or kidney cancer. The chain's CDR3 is CASSPLRDNWREAFF. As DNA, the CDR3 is TGTGCCAGCAGCCCACTAAGGGACAACTGGAGGGAAGCTTTCTTT.